These 6 T cell receptor beta chains were sequenced from one sample in a study of read filtering for tumor transcriptome and immune sequencing. From roughly 390 ng of RNA, a library with molecular barcoded alpha/delta and beta/gamma adaptors was made. From the reads, TCRdb called clonotypes with MiXCR, one entry per CDR3 protein. Of 39,000 or so distinct CDR3 sequences in the sample, over 11% are singletons; the top ten hold 6% to 7%. Material: a population of CD138-negative cells sorted from bone marrow. These receptors were taken from a donor older than 35 with multiple myeloma.

A few counts support this clonotype. One base away lies a much larger clone, so this may be a sequencing read error. This sequence joins TRBV11-3 and TRBJ2-4, with D tentatively TRBD1 or TRBD2 (5 bases each). Germline CDR1 is SGHNT and CDR2 is YENEEA. CDR3 size: 12 residues. The CDR3 sequence: CGSSPGQNIQYF. In nucleotides, the CDR3 is TGTGGCAGCAGCCCGGGACAAAACATTCAGTACTTC.

The CDR3 spells CASRGTGDQPQHF. The CDR3 nucleotides read TGTGCCAGCAGGGGGACAGGGGATCAGCCCCAGCATTTT. This sequence joins TRBV6-5 and TRBJ1-5; 10 bases align to TRBD1. The germline V gene encodes CDR1 MNHEY and CDR2 SVGAGI. V was clipped by 6 bases and J by 5 bases; unmatched bases: 1. The CDR3 loop spans 13 amino acids.

The table lists this clonotype with many counts. The chain has TRBV15 and TRBJ2-3; D ambiguous. The V gene lost 0 bases and the J gene lost 4 bases, with 20 bases spanning the gap. Germline-derived CDR1 and CDR2 are LNHNV and YYDKDF (reference sequence). This CDR3 is 18 amino acids long. The CDR3 DNA reads TGTGCCACCAGCAGAGATCATTTTCGGGCCCAGCGACCAGATACGCAGTATTTT. Translated, it gives CATSRDHFRAQRPDTQYF.

Notes on this clonotype: At one end the junction does not follow the germline gene, possibly because of a read error. The chain couples TRBV4-1 to TRBJ1-1, with D unclear. The CDR3 length is 14 residues. The germline gives CDR1 MGHRA, CDR2 YSYEKL. The CDR3 reads CASSQGLGVTEALF. CDR3 nucleotide sequence: TGCGCCAGCAGCCAAGGCTTAGGCGTTACTGAAGCCCTCTTT.

This clonotype was counted many times. This rearrangement joins TRBV21-1 to TRBJ1-2; the tabulated D call, TRBD1, remains unverified against the DNA. TRBV21-1 is marked as a pseudogene. This CDR3 comprises 14 residues. CDR3 DNA sequence: TGTGCCAGCAGACAGGGGGATCCCTCCTATGGCTACACCTTC. The encoded protein is CASRQGDPSYGYTF.

This clonotype was seen only a few times. A much more abundant neighbour one base away suggests this may be a read error. The V and J genes are TRBV28 and TRBJ2-5, with 8 nucleotides matching TRBD2. Germline lookup yields CDR1 MDHEN and CDR2 SYDVKM. The CDR3 has 13 residues. The DNA of the CDR3 is TGTGCCAGTTCCGGGGGGGCCCGGGAGACCCAGCACTTC. Amino acids: CASSGGARETQHF.